This T cell receptor (beta chain) was sequenced for a study of T-cell reconstitution after alpha-beta-depleted transplantation in children. Notes on the study in general: Diversity of TCRbeta at day 60 was high in some patients, arising from surviving recipient T cells and thymic progenitors. T-cell numbers and diversity, one year after transplant, stemmed largely from T cells that were newly produced. About two months after transplant, alpha-beta T cells reportedly came from several hundred expanded graft clones.

Unique molecular identifiers were incorporated during preparation of the TCRbeta library. From the PCR reads, TCRdb called clonotypes with MiXCR, one entry per CDR3 protein. The sample has about 77,000 distinct CDR3 sequences; less than 20% are singletons. The CDR3 runs 13 residues. Trimming stripped 3 bases from V and 5 bases from J, with 10 bases between. This clonotype was observed at least ten times. Its antigen is unknown. J is TRBJ1-1 and V is TRBV12-3 or TRBV12-4, with D possibly being TRBD1 (6 bases). The sequencing here drew on PBMCs, mostly from graft donor cells, taken 360 days after TCRalphabeta/CD19-depleted stem cell transplant. This receptor was obtained from a male patient under 10 years old who had a stem cell transplant for acute lymphoblastic leukemia, so the T cells may come from the graft donor. Here the CDR3 DNA reads TGTGCCAGCAGTTTGAGGGGGTTGACTGAAGCTTTCTTT. This encodes CASSLRGLTEAFF.